Each of the 17 T cell receptor beta chains below was sequenced from the same sample in a study of vaccination and CD4 T cells after COVID-19. One entry per CDR3 protein results from TCRdb running MiXCR on the PCR reads. The sample holds 20,000 to 25,000 distinct CDR3 sequences, around 58% seen once. The specimen was CD4+ T cells from blood, collected before SARS-CoV-2 vaccination. The receptors were gathered from a human donor who had recovered from COVID-19.

This chain links TRBV6-2 or TRBV6-3 with TRBJ2-1; 7 bases map to TRBD2. The ends lost 8 bases at V and 2 bases at J; junction bases unmatched: 6. Per germline, CDR1 MNHEY and CDR2 SVGEGT. The CDR3 contains 14 residues. CDR3: CASRRLAAYNEQFF. CDR3 in DNA: TGTGCCAGCCGGCGGCTAGCGGCCTACAATGAGCAGTTCTTC.

This chain links TRBV20-1 with TRBJ2-5; D possibly corresponds to TRBD1 (6 bases). The V gene lost 4 bases and the J gene lost 1 base, with 16 bases spanning the gap. This CDR3 spans 15 amino acids. Germline values: CDR1 DFQATT, CDR2 SNEGSKA (reference sequence). In DNA, the CDR3 is TGCAGTGCTAACCCCACAGGGACCTTCCAAGAGACCCAGTACTTC. Encoded protein: CSANPTGTFQETQYF.

The chain carries TRBV20-1 and TRBJ2-1; 13 bases fit TRBD2. Germline assignment: CDR1 DFQATT and CDR2 SNEGSKA (reference sequence). The CDR3 consists of 18 residues. Trimming removed 1 base from V and 10 bases from J; junction bases left unmatched: 16. CDR3 sequence (DNA): TGCAGTGCTAGAGGACTAAGCGCCGGGACTAGCGGGATGAGGGAGCAGTTCTTC. Translated, it gives CSARGLSAGTSGMREQFF.

The chain has TRBV20-1 and TRBJ1-2; 7 nucleotides line up with TRBD1. V was clipped by 6 bases and J by 4 bases; unmatched bases: 8. This CDR3 region has 13 residues. The germline gives CDR1 DFQATT, CDR2 SNEGSKA (reference sequence). CDR3: CSARKGAAYGYTF. Written as DNA, the CDR3 is TGCAGTGCCCGAAAGGGGGCGGCCTATGGCTACACCTTC.

The rearrangement links TRBV5-4 to TRBJ2-7; 8 bases match TRBD2. After removal of 4 bases from V and 5 bases from J, the junction contained 11 bases not matched to a gene. Germline CDR1 SGHNT, CDR2 YYREEE (reference sequence). The CDR3 length is 15 residues. The CDR3 DNA reads TGTGCCAGCAGCCCGGACGGACTAGCATTTAACGAGCAGTACTTC. Protein product: CASSPDGLAFNEQYF.

This chain uses TRBV11-3 with TRBJ2-1; 10 nucleotides align to TRBD1. V was clipped by 3 bases and J by 7 bases; unmatched bases: 9. Per germline, CDR1 SGHNT and CDR2 YENEEA. The CDR3 is 16 residues long. The CDR3 reads CASSLDGQGGPNEQFF. The CDR3 region has the DNA TGTGCCAGCAGCTTGGACGGACAGGGGGGACCTAATGAGCAGTTCTTC.

The chain combines TRBV5-6 with TRBJ2-2; possibly TRBD1 for D (5 bases). In germline, CDR1 is SGHDT, CDR2 YYEEEE. The length of the CDR3 is 15 residues. V lost 0 bases to trimming and J lost 7 bases, with 13 bases between them. The CDR3 coding sequence is TGTGCCAGCAGCTTGGGGGCAGGGTTTCACGGGGAGCTGTTTTTT. Its translation is CASSLGAGFHGELFF.

The chain combines TRBV20-1 with TRBJ1-2; 9 bases agree with TRBD1. CDR1 is DFQATT and CDR2 is SNEGSKA in the germline V gene (reference sequence). The CDR3 extends over 16 amino acids. The trim removed 2 bases at V and 1 base at J, leaving 8 bases unmatched. The CDR3 region is CSARRGQGSRNYGYTF. CDR3 nucleotide sequence: TGCAGTGCTAGAAGGGGACAGGGATCGCGTAACTATGGCTACACCTTC.

This sequence joins TRBV7-9 and TRBJ2-7; 16 bases are a match to TRBD2. The germline gives CDR1 SEHNR, CDR2 FQNEAQ (reference sequence). CDR3 length equals 21 residues. V shed 5 bases and J 7 bases; nucleotides not matched to a gene: 23. The CDR3 sequence is CASSKTLTVPGLAGGRNEQYF. The CDR3 nucleotides are TGTGCCAGCAGCAAGACCCTGACAGTACCGGGACTAGCGGGAGGGAGGAATGAGCAGTACTTC.

This rearrangement joins TRBV2 to TRBJ2-3; the D is unclear. Trimming took off 1 base at V and 13 bases at J, with 9 bases between the two ends. This CDR3 region has 11 residues. Germline lookup yields CDR1 SNHLY and CDR2 FYNNEI. Written as DNA, the CDR3 is TGTGCCAGCAGTGAAGAGGACGCGAAGTATTTT. This sequence encodes CASSEEDAKYF.

V usage is TRBV27 and J usage is TRBJ1-1; D gene unclear. The ends were cut back, 4 bases at V and 4 bases at J, with 13 bases in the middle. Germline V gene sequence: CDR1 MNHEY, CDR2 SMNVEV (reference sequence). CDR3 size: 14 residues. CDR3 sequence: CASSSTTGGTEAFF. CDR3 DNA sequence: TGTGCCAGCAGTTCCACCACCGGTGGCACTGAAGCTTTCTTT.

This clonotype turned up a few times. The chain recombines TRBV11-2 with TRBJ1-2; D unresolved. The germline V and J ends were trimmed by 5 bases and 8 bases, with 15 bases remaining between them. Germline-derived CDR1 and CDR2 are SGHAT and FQNNGV. This CDR3 has 13 amino acids. CDR3 sequence (DNA): TGTGCCAGCAGCCCCCAGACTAGTCTGGGCTACACCTTC. Protein: CASSPQTSLGYTF. The whole variable domain, remainder taken from reference TRBV11-2 and TRBJ1-2, is EAGVAQSPRYKIIEKRQSVAFWCNPISGHATLYWYQQILGQGPKLLIQFQNNGVVDDSQLPKDRFSAERLKGVDSTLKIQPAKLEDSAVYLCASSPQTSLGYTFGSGTRLTVV.

The V call is TRBV6-1, the J call TRBJ1-2; 8 bases match TRBD1. The CDR3 contains 15 residues. V lost 2 bases to trimming and J lost 2 bases; unmatched junction nucleotides: 4. Germline-derived CDR1 and CDR2 are MNHNS and SASEGT. CDR3 DNA: TGTGCCAGCAGTGAAAGACAGGGGAGCAACTATGGCTACACCTTC. Its translation is CASSERQGSNYGYTF.

The chain recombines TRBV20-1 with TRBJ2-5; D remains unclear. V was shortened by 3 bases and J by 1 base, with 6 bases between the two germline ends. CDR1 and CDR2 from the germline V gene are DFQATT and SNEGSKA (reference sequence). This CDR3 is built from 12 residues. CDR3 nucleotide sequence: TGCAGTGCTAGTACAGTCCAAGAGACCCAGTACTTC. Encoded protein: CSASTVQETQYF.

The J gene is TRBJ2-7, the V gene TRBV6-1, with TRBD2 identical over 13 bases. Germline lookup yields CDR1 MNHNS and CDR2 SASEGT. V trimming: 4 bases; J trimming: 1 base; junction bases outside the gene matches: 1. CDR3 length equals 15 residues. CDR3 loop: CASSGLAGGSYEQYF. As DNA, the CDR3 is TGTGCCAGCAGTGGACTAGCGGGAGGATCCTACGAGCAGTACTTC.

The V gene is TRBV20-1, the J gene TRBJ1-1, with a weak D call TRBD1 (5 bases). The germline V and J ends were trimmed by 5 bases and 1 base, with 17 bases remaining between them. Germline values: CDR1 DFQATT, CDR2 SNEGSKA (reference sequence). This CDR3 comprises 15 residues. This CDR3 is CSAPETAGSNTEAFF. CDR3 bases: TGCAGTGCTCCAGAGACAGCCGGATCGAACACTGAAGCTTTCTTT.

The chain uses TRBV6-5 and TRBJ1-1; D is unclear. Germline V lookup: CDR1 MNHEY, CDR2 SVGAGI. The ends were cut back, 0 bases at V and 1 base at J, with 3 bases in the middle. CDR3 size: 13 residues. The DNA of the CDR3 is TGTGCCAGCAGTTACTCACAGAACACTGAAGCTTTCTTT. Its translation is CASSYSQNTEAFF.